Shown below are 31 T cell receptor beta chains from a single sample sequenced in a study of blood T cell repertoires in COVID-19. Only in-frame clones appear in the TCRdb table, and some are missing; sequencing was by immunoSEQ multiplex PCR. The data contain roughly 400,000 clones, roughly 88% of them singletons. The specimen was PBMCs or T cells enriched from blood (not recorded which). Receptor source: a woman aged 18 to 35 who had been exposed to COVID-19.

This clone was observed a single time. CDR3 nucleotides: TGTGCCACCATCACACCGGGACAGGGGGCCAGTGGGGCCAACGTCCTGACTTTC. Protein product: CATITPGQGASGANVLTF. The chain has TRBV24-1 and TRBJ2-6; 12 positions agree with TRBD1. The CDR3 consists of 18 residues. The V segment lost 8 bases and the J segment 3 bases; nucleotides outside the gene matches: 10. Germline V lookup: CDR1 KGHDR, CDR2 SFDVKD.

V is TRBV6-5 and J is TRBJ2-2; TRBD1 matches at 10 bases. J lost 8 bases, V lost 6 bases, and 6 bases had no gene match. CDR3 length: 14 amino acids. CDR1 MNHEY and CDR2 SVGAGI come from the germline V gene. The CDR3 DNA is TGTGCCAGCAGCCCCGACAGGGGGCGTGGGGAGCTGTTTTTT. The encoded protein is CASSPDRGRGELFF.

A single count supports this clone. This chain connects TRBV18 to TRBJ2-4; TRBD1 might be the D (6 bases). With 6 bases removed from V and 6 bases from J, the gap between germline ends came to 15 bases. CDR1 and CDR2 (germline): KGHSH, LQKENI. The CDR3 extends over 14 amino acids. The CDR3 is CASSPPSDRNIQYF. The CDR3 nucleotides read TGTGCCAGCTCCCCCCCCTCGGACAGAAACATTCAGTACTTC. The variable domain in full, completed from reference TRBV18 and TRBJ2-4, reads NAGVMQNPRHLVRRRGQEARLRCSPMKGHSHVYWYRQLPEEGLKFMVYLQKENIIDESGMPKERFSAEFPKEGPSILRIQQVVRGDSAAYFCASSPPSDRNIQYFGAGTRLSVL.

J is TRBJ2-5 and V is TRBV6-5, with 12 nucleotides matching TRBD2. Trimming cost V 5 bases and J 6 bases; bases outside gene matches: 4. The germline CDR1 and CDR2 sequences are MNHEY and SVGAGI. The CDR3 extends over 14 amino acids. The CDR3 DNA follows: TGTGCCAGCAGTCCTAGCGGGGGGGCGCAGACCCAGTACTTC. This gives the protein CASSPSGGAQTQYF.

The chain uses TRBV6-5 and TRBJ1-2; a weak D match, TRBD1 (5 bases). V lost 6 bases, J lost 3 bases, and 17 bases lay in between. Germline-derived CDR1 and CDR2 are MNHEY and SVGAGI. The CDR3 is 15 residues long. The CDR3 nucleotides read TGTGCCAGCAGCAACCGGGGGGGGTCTCACTATGGCTACACCTTC. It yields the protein CASSNRGGSHYGYTF.

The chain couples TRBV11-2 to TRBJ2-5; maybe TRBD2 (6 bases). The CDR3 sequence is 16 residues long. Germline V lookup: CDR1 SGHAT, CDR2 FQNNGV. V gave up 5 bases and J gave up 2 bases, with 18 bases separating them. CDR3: CASSAGGLQGQETQYF. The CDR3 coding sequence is TGTGCCAGCAGCGCCGGGGGTCTGCAGGGTCAAGAGACCCAGTACTTC. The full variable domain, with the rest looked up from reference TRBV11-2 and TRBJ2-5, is EAGVAQSPRYKIIEKRQSVAFWCNPISGHATLYWYQQILGQGPKLLIQFQNNGVVDDSQLPKDRFSAERLKGVDSTLKIQPAKLEDSAVYLCASSAGGLQGQETQYFGPGTRLLVL.

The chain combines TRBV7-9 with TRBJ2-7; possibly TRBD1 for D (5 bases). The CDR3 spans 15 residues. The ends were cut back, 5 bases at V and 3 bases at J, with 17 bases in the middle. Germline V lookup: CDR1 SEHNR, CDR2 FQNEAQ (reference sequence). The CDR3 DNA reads TGTGCCAGCAGCCCCACGAATCCTCAGGGCTACGAGCAGTACTTC. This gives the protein CASSPTNPQGYEQYF. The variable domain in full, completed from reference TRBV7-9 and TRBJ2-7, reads DTGVSQNPRHKITKRGQNVTFRCDPISEHNRLYWYRQTLGQGPEFLTYFQNEAQLEKSRLLSDRFSAERPKGSFSTLEIQRTEQGDSAMYLCASSPTNPQGYEQYFGPGTRLTVT.

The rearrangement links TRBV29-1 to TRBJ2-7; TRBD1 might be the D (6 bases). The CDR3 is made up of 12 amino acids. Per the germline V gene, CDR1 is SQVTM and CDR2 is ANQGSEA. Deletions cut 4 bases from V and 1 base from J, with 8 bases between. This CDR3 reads CSVGGQSYEQYF. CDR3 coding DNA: TGCAGCGTTGGAGGACAGTCCTACGAGCAGTACTTC.

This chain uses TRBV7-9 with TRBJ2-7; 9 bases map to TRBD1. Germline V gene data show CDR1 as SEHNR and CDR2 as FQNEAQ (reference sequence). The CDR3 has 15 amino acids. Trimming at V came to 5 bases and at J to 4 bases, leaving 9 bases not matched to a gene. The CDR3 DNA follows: TGTGCCAGCAGCCGCCCCCCGGGACAGGGTTACGAGCAGTACTTC. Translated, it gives CASSRPPGQGYEQYF.

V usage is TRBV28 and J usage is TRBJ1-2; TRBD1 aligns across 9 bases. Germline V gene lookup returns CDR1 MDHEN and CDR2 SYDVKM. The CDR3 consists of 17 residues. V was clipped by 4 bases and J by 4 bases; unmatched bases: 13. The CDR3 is CASSSIAGTGPGYGYTF. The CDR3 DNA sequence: TGTGCCAGCAGTTCTATTGCGGGGACAGGGCCCGGCTATGGCTACACCTTC.

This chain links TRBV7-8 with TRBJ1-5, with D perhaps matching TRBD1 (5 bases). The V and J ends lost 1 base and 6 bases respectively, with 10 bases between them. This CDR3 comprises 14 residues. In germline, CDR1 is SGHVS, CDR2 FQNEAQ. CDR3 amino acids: CASSLGGQGQPQHF. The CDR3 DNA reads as TGTGCCAGCAGCTTAGGAGGCCAGGGTCAGCCCCAGCATTTT. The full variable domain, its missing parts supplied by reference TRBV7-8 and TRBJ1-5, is GAGVSQSPRYKVAKRGQDVALRCDPISGHVSLFWYQQALGQGPEFLTYFQNEAQLDKSGLPSDRFFAERPEGSVSTLKIQRTQQEDSAVYLCASSLGGQGQPQHFGDGTRLSIL.

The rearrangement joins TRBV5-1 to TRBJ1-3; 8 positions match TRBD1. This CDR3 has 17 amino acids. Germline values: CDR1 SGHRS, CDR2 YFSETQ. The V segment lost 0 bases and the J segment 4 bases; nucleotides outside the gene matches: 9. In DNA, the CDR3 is TGCGCCAGCAGCTTGGGGACAGGGTTGATATCAGGAAACACCATATATTTT. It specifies CASSLGTGLISGNTIYF.

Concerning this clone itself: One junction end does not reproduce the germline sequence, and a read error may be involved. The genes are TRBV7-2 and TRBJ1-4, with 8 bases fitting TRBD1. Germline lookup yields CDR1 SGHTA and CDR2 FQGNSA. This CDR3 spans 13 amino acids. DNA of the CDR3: TGTGCCAGCAGCCTTCACCCGGGACAGGACAAGGTATGG. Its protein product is CASSLHPGQDKVW.

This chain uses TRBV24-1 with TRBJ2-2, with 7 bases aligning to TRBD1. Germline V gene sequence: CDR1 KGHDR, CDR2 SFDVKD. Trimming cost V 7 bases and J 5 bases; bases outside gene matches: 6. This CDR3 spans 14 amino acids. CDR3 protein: CATRGQGVTGELFF. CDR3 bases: TGTGCCACCAGGGGTCAGGGGGTGACCGGGGAGCTGTTTTTT.

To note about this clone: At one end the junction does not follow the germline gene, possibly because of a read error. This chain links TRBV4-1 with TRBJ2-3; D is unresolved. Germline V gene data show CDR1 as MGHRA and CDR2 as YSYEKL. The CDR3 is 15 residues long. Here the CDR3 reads CASSEEEHSTDTQYF. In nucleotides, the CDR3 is TGCGCCAGCAGCGAAGAAGAGCATAGCACAGATACGCAGTATTTT.

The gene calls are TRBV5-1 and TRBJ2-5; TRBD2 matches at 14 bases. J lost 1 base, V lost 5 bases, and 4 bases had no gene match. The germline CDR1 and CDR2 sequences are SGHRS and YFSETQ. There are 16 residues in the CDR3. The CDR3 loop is CASSLTSGGAQETQYF. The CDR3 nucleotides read TGCGCCAGCAGTCTGACTAGCGGGGGGGCCCAAGAGACCCAGTACTTC.

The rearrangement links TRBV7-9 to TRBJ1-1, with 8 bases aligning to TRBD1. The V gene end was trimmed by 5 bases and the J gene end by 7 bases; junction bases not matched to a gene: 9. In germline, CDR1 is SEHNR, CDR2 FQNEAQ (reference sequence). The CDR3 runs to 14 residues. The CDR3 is CASSQILQGVEAFF. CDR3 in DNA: TGTGCCAGCAGCCAAATTTTACAGGGGGTTGAAGCTTTCTTT.

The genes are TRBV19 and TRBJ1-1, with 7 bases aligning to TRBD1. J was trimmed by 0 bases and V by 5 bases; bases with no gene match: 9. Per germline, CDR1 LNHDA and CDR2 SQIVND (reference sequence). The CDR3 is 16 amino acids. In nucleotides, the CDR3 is TGTGCCAGTAGTGCCCGGACAGGCAGGGTGAACACTGAAGCTTTCTTT. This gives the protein CASSARTGRVNTEAFF.

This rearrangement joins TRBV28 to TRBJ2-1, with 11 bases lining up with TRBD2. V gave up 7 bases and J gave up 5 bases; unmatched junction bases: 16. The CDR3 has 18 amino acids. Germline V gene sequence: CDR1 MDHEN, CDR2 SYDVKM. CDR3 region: CASTPQPGSGRGHNEQFF. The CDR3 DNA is TGTGCCAGCACCCCCCAGCCGGGTAGCGGGAGGGGGCACAATGAGCAGTTCTTC.

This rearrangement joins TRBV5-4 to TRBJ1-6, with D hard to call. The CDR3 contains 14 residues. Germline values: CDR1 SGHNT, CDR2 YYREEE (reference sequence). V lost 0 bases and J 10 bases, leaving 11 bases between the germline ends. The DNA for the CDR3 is TGTGCCAGCAGCTTGGACAGTGTCGGCTCACCCCTCCACTTT. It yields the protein CASSLDSVGSPLHF.

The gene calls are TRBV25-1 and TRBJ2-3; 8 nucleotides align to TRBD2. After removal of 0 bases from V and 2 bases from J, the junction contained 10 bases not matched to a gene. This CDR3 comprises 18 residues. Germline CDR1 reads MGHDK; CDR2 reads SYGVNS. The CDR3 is CASSEYSSGSSFTDTQYF. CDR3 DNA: TGTGCCAGCAGTGAATATTCCAGCGGGAGTAGTTTCACAGATACGCAGTATTTT.

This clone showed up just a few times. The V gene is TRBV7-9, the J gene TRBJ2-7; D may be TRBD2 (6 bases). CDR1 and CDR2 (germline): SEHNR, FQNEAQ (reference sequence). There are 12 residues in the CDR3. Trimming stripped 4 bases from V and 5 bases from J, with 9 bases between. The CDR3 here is CASSSTRNEQYF. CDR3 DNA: TGTGCCAGCAGCTCGACTAGGAACGAGCAGTACTTC.

The CDR3 DNA is TGTGCCAGCCAGACCGGGACGGGACAGGGGGCTCAAGAGACCCAGTACTTC. This encodes CASQTGTGQGAQETQYF. V gene TRBV19 combines with J gene TRBJ2-5; 12 bases are shared with TRBD1. The CDR3 is 17 amino acids. Germline assignment: CDR1 LNHDA and CDR2 SQIVND (reference sequence). Trimming removed 9 bases from V and 2 bases from J; junction bases left unmatched: 13.

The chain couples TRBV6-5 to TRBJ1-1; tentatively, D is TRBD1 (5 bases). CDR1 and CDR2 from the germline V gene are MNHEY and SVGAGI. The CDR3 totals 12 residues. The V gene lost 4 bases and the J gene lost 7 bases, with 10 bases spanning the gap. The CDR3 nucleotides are TGTGCCAGCAGTTGGCAGGGTTATGAAGCTTTCTTT. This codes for CASSWQGYEAFF.

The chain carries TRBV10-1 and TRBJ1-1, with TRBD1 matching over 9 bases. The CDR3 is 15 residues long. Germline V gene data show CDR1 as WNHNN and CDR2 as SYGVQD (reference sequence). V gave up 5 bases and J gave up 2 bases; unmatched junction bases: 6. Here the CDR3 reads CASSSLDRGNTEAFF. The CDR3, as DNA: TGCGCCAGCAGTTCTCTGGACAGGGGAAACACTGAAGCTTTCTTT.

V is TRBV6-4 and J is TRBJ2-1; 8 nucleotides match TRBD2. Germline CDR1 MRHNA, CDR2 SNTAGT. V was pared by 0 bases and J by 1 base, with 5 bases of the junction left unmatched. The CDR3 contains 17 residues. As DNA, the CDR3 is TGTGCCAGCAGTGACTCCGGGGGGGCGCGGTCCTACAATGAGCAGTTCTTC. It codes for CASSDSGGARSYNEQFF.

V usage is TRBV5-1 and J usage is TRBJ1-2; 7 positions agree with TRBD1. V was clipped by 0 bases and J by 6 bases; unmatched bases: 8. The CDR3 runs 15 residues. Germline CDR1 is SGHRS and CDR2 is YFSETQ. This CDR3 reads CASSLAPGGGDGYTF. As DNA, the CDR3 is TGCGCCAGCAGCTTGGCCCCAGGGGGTGGAGATGGCTACACCTTC.

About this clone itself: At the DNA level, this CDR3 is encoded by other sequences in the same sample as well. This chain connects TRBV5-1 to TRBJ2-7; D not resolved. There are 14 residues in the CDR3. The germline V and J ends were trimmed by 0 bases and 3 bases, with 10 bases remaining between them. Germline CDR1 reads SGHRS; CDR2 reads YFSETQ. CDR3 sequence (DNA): TGCGCCAGCAGCTTGGTCCCAGGAAGCTACGAGCAGTACTTC. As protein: CASSLVPGSYEQYF.

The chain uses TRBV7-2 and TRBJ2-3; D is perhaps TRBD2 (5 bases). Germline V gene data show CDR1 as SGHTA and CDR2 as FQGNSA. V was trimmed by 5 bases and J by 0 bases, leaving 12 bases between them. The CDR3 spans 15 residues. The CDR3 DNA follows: TGTGCCAGCAGCGTCCTAGCTACTAGCACAGATACGCAGTATTTT. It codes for CASSVLATSTDTQYF.

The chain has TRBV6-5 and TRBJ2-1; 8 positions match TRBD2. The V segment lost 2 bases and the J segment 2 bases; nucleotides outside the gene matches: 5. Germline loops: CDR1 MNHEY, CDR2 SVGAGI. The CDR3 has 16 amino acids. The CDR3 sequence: CASSYGAGGPYNEQFF. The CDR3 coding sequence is TGTGCCAGCAGTTACGGGGCGGGAGGCCCCTACAATGAGCAGTTCTTC.

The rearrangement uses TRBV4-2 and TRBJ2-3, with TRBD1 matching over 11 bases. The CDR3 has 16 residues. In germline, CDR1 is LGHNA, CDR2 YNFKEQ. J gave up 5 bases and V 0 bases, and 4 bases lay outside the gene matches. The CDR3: CASSQDFGTGGDTQYF. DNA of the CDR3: TGTGCCAGCAGCCAAGATTTCGGGACAGGGGGAGATACGCAGTATTTT.